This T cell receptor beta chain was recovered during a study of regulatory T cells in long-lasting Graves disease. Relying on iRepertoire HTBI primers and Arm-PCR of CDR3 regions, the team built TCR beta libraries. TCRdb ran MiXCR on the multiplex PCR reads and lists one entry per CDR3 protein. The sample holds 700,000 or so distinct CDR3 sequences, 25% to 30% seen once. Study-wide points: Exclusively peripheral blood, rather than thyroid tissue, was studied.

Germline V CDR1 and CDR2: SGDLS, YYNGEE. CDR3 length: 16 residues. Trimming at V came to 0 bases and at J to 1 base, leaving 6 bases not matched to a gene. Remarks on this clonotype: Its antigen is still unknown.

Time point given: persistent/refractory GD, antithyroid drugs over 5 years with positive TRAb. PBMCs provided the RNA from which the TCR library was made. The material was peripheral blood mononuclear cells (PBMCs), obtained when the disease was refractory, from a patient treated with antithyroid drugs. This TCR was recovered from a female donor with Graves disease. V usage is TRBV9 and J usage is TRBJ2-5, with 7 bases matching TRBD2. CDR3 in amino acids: CASSVGLADLQETQYF. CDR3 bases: TGTGCCAGCAGCGTAGGGCTAGCGGACCTCCAAGAGACCCAGTACTTC.